The 18 T cell receptor beta chains listed next were all sequenced from one sample in a study of response to subunit inactivated influenza vaccine. MiXCR was run by TCRdb on the RT-PCR reads, yielding one entry per CDR3 protein. The table shows about 620,000 distinct CDR3 sequences, with about 10% occurring only once. The sample was also reused in another study, on T cells expressing NK-cell markers. That source adds: The authors made TCR beta cDNA libraries by 5'RACE template switching. This switching added a universal primer site and UMIs.

This specimen was PBMCs from blood, taken on the day of vaccination. The receptors shown here come from a man in his forties or fifties who received an inactivated influenza vaccine.

This clonotype occurred a few times. V is TRBV7-2 and J is TRBJ1-1; D may be TRBD1 (5 bases). The CDR3 totals 15 residues. Per the germline V gene, CDR1 is SGHTA and CDR2 is FQGNSA. Trimming removed 7 bases from V and 5 bases from J, with 20 bases in between. Here the CDR3 DNA reads TGTGCCAGCACCCCTACTAGGGGAGGTGGGACTGAAGCTTTCTTT. This encodes CASTPTRGGGTEAFF.

This clonotype occurred a few times. The chain couples TRBV29-1 to TRBJ2-7; D is possibly TRBD1 (6 bases). This CDR3 region has 12 residues. The V gene lost 7 bases and the J gene lost 6 bases, with 16 bases spanning the gap. The germline CDR1 and CDR2 sequences are SQVTM and ANQGSEA. CDR3 loop: CSATRGSAEQYF. Written as DNA, the CDR3 is TGCAGCGCAACCAGGGGCTCGGCCGAGCAGTACTTC.

Ten or more counts support this clonotype. The chain links TRBV6-5 to TRBJ2-2, with 8 positions matching TRBD2. V gave up 4 bases and J gave up 2 bases; unmatched junction bases: 6. Germline lookup yields CDR1 MNHEY and CDR2 SVGAGI. This CDR3 spans 16 amino acids. CDR3 region: CASSSPGGANTGELFF. CDR3 coding DNA: TGTGCCAGCAGTTCCCCCGGGGGGGCCAACACCGGGGAGCTGTTTTTT.

This chain uses TRBV5-1 with TRBJ1-5; D is undetermined. Trimming left V 0 bases short and J 2 bases short, with 9 bases between. The CDR3 length is 15 residues. CDR1 and CDR2 from the germline V gene are SGHRS and YFSETQ. The CDR3 DNA follows: TGCGCCAGCAGCTTGGGGCCTAATGGCAATCAGCCCCAGCATTTT. Its protein product is CASSLGPNGNQPQHF.

This clonotype appeared a few times. The V gene is TRBV10-3, the J gene TRBJ2-7; the match to TRBD1 covers 8 bases. Losses at the gene ends were 3 bases for V and 3 bases for J; bases not matched to a gene: 10. The CDR3 is made up of 16 amino acids. The germline V gene has CDR1 ENHRY and CDR2 SYGVKD. CDR3 DNA sequence: TGTGCCATCAGTGAATCAGGACAGGGTATGGTCTACGAGCAGTACTTC. Translated, it gives CAISESGQGMVYEQYF.

This clonotype was seen repeatedly, ten times or more. The V gene is TRBV12-3 or TRBV12-4, the J gene TRBJ1-6; no clear D gene. The CDR3 loop spans 13 amino acids. V was cut by 6 bases and J by 6 bases, with 9 bases left in between. The CDR3 is CASRGGINSPLHF. CDR3 in DNA: TGTGCCAGCAGGGGAGGGATTAATTCACCCCTCCACTTT.

The CDR3: CASSLYSGTLYEQYF. The DNA for the CDR3 is TGTGCCAGCTCACTCTACTCCGGGACCTTGTACGAGCAGTACTTC. This chain joins TRBV18 and TRBJ2-7; D may be TRBD1 or TRBD2 (5 bases each). The length of the CDR3 is 15 residues. The ends were cut back, 4 bases at V and 4 bases at J, with 17 bases in the middle. Germline assignment: CDR1 KGHSH and CDR2 LQKENI.

The chain recombines TRBV12-3 or TRBV12-4 with TRBJ2-7; D is possibly TRBD1 (6 bases). The CDR3 runs 13 residues. The V and J ends lost 6 bases and 6 bases respectively, with 15 bases between them. CDR3 sequence (DNA): TGTGCCAGCAGCAGGACACAGGGTACCGAGCAGTACTTC. Residues: CASSRTQGTEQYF.

This clonotype was observed at least ten times. The chain has TRBV4-3 and TRBJ2-4, with D perhaps matching TRBD1 (6 bases). V lost 0 bases and J lost 1, with 13 bases in between. Germline CDR1 and CDR2: LGHNA and YSLEER. This CDR3 is 17 amino acids long. CDR3 DNA: TGCGCCAGCAGCCAAGATTGGCAGGGGTTCGCCAAAAACATTCAGTACTTC. It codes for CASSQDWQGFAKNIQYF.

The chain employs TRBV7-2 and TRBJ2-7; 9 bases agree with TRBD2. Germline CDR1 reads SGHTA; CDR2 reads FQGNSA. Trimming removed 2 bases from V and 0 bases from J; junction bases left unmatched: 5. The CDR3 spans 16 residues. CDR3 protein: CASSLHGSGGSYEQYF. CDR3 nucleotide sequence: TGTGCCAGCAGCTTACATGGTAGCGGGGGCTCCTACGAGCAGTACTTC.

The V gene is TRBV7-2, the J gene TRBJ2-3; D might be TRBD1 (5 bases). This CDR3 spans 13 amino acids. V lost 5 bases and J lost 6, with 12 bases in between. In germline, CDR1 is SGHTA, CDR2 FQGNSA. This chain's CDR3 is CASSTSRQDTQYF. The CDR3 DNA sequence: TGTGCCAGCAGCACCTCGAGACAGGATACGCAGTATTTT.

This sequence joins TRBV20-1 and TRBJ2-5, with D perhaps being TRBD1 or TRBD2 (5 bases each). Germline V CDR1 and CDR2: DFQATT, SNEGSKA (reference sequence). The CDR3 totals 13 residues. V was shortened by 1 base and J by 8 bases, with 14 bases between the two germline ends. The CDR3 nucleotides are TGCAGTGCTAGAGGGGGGACCCTTCGTACCCAGTACTTC. Its protein product is CSARGGTLRTQYF.

This clonotype was observed a handful of times. J is TRBJ1-2 and V is TRBV6-2 or TRBV6-3, with 7 positions matching TRBD1. CDR1 is MNHEY, CDR2 SVGEGT, per germline. J lost 2 bases, V lost 2 bases, and 14 bases had no gene match. This CDR3 has 18 amino acids. The CDR3 DNA reads TGTGCCAGCAGTTACCCGAGGTCGGCTGAGGGGGCGAACTATGGCTACACCTTC. Its protein product is CASSYPRSAEGANYGYTF.

This clonotype has only one observation. J is TRBJ2-1 and V is TRBV7-9, with a weak D call TRBD2 (6 bases). The V end was cut by 0 bases, the J end by 7 bases, with 13 bases between. Germline V gene sequence: CDR1 SEHNR, CDR2 FQNEAQ (reference sequence). This CDR3 is 15 amino acids long. The CDR3: CASSLAGPRGNEQFF. The DNA of the CDR3 is TGTGCCAGCAGCTTAGCAGGGCCTCGGGGGAATGAGCAGTTCTTC.

The rearrangement uses TRBV20-1 and TRBJ2-7, with a possible D match to TRBD2 (6 bases). V shed 3 bases and J shed 0 bases, with 9 bases lying between them. The length of the CDR3 is 13 residues. Germline V gives CDR1 DFQATT, CDR2 SNEGSKA (reference sequence). The CDR3 reads CSASGSLSYEQYF. The CDR3 DNA reads TGCAGTGCTAGCGGGAGCCTCTCCTACGAGCAGTACTTC.

This clonotype has only a few counts. V and J are TRBV6-2 or TRBV6-3 and TRBJ2-3, with 7 bases fitting TRBD2. Germline V gene data show CDR1 as MNHEY and CDR2 as SVGEGT. With V trimmed by 1 base and J by 2 bases, 3 bases remained unmatched. CDR3 length equals 15 residues. The DNA for the CDR3 is TGTGCCAGCAGTTACTGGGGGAGGGCCACAGATACGCAGTATTTT. Protein: CASSYWGRATDTQYF.

This clonotype was seen a handful of times. V is TRBV12-3 or TRBV12-4 and J is TRBJ2-1, with 8 positions matching TRBD2. The CDR3 runs 17 residues. Germline trimming cut 6 bases from V and 0 bases from J; bases unmatched to any gene: 10. The CDR3 here is CASRRRTSLSSYNEQFF. The CDR3 DNA sequence: TGTGCCAGCAGACGACGGACTAGCCTTAGCTCCTACAATGAGCAGTTCTTC.

This clonotype was counted between two and nine times. The J gene is TRBJ2-7, the V gene TRBV29-1, with TRBD1 identical over 7 bases. V lost 6 bases to trimming and J lost 1 base; unmatched junction nucleotides: 9. CDR1 and CDR2 (germline): SQVTM, ANQGSEA. The length of the CDR3 is 14 residues. The CDR3 DNA follows: TGCAGCGTGAAACTGGTGACAGGGTCCTACGAGCAGTACTTC. Amino acid sequence: CSVKLVTGSYEQYF.